Listed below are T cell receptor beta chains from one sample, sequenced in a study of beta chain features in type 1 diabetes. Only in-frame clones appear in the TCRdb table, and some are missing; sequencing was by immunoSEQ multiplex PCR. This table holds just over 450,000 clones, about 30% found once. The sequencing sample was made of naive CD4+ T cells from blood. These TCRs come from a man younger than 35 in good health. The conserved cysteine and the conserved F or W are not part of the CDR3 here. The order of the fields is CDR3 length, V gene, CDR3 protein.

cdr3_length: 15
v_call: TRBV5-1
cdr3_aa: ASSLAPVTGSYNEQF

cdr3_length: 10
v_call: TRBV14
cdr3_aa: ASSRQGYEQY

cdr3_length: 12
v_call: TRBV18
cdr3_aa: ASSTSGNYNEQF

cdr3_length: 13
v_call: TRBV30
cdr3_aa: AWSSFREGRNEQF

cdr3_length: 16
v_call: TRBV7-9
cdr3_aa: ASSLVTNSRAPGNTIY

cdr3_length: 12
v_call: TRBV6-5
cdr3_aa: ASSPDSARYEQY

cdr3_length: 13
v_call: TRBV6-5
cdr3_aa: ASSPGLANQETQY

cdr3_length: 10
v_call: TRBV30
cdr3_aa: AWSPVEGKLF

cdr3_length: 9
v_call: TRBV29-1
cdr3_aa: SVERRDEQF

cdr3_length: 13
v_call: TRBV30
cdr3_aa: AARLVRGSYNEQF

cdr3_length: 9
v_call: TRBV20-1
cdr3_aa: SAREWSEAF

cdr3_length: 14
v_call: TRBV5-1
cdr3_aa: ASSPTATSGMEEQY

cdr3_length: 13
v_call: TRBV30
cdr3_aa: AWSVTGGTNEKLF

cdr3_length: 12
v_call: TRBV28
cdr3_aa: ASSNRLSSYEQY

cdr3_length: 10
v_call: TRBV15
cdr3_aa: ATSRAENIQY

cdr3_length: 11
v_call: TRBV28
cdr3_aa: ASSLLYQETQY

cdr3_length: 12
v_call: TRBV2
cdr3_aa: ASTASGRSNEQF

cdr3_length: 15
v_call: TRBV4-2
cdr3_aa: ASSQDGTSGRTNEQY

cdr3_length: 14
v_call: TRBV5-1
cdr3_aa: ASSLEGGRDGETQY

cdr3_length: 13
v_call: TRBV6-5
cdr3_aa: ASSFGQTFRHEQY

cdr3_length: 13
v_call: TRBV5-1
cdr3_aa: ASSLVAGDTGELF

cdr3_length: 17
v_call: TRBV7-9
cdr3_aa: ASSDPGTGKSSGANVLT

cdr3_length: 12
v_call: TRBV4-3
cdr3_aa: ASSQQVADYGYT

cdr3_length: 13
v_call: TRBV30
cdr3_aa: AWSTGSSGRYEQY

cdr3_length: 13
v_call: TRBV11-3
cdr3_aa: ASSSRDLNTGELF

cdr3_length: 11
v_call: TRBV7-9
cdr3_aa: ASSFWGDQPQH

cdr3_length: 12
v_call: TRBV11-3
cdr3_aa: ASSEGYSYNEQF

cdr3_length: 12
v_call: TRBV29-1
cdr3_aa: SVGRDRGHDTQY

cdr3_length: 14
v_call: TRBV5-1
cdr3_aa: ASSLAVSGSTDTQY

cdr3_length: 13
v_call: TRBV7-2
cdr3_aa: ASSSLAGAADTQY

cdr3_length: 13
v_call: TRBV10-3
cdr3_aa: AISEVAGYGGEQF

cdr3_length: 14
v_call: TRBV11-2
cdr3_aa: ASSHGPGTSTYEQY

cdr3_length: 15
v_call: TRBV29-1
cdr3_aa: SVGDFDGRWSYNEQF

cdr3_length: 10
v_call: TRBV15
cdr3_aa: ATSRDLYTQY

cdr3_length: 13
v_call: TRBV25-1
cdr3_aa: ASSELGASGNEQF

cdr3_length: 12
v_call: TRBV18
cdr3_aa: ASSPRRSTDTQY

cdr3_length: 13
v_call: TRBV7-6
cdr3_aa: ASSFDRGSYNEQF

cdr3_length: 14
v_call: TRBV4-2
cdr3_aa: ASSPGGGSNTGELF

cdr3_length: 12
v_call: TRBV18
cdr3_aa: ASSPDRVNTEAF